These T cell receptor beta chains were read from a single sample in a study of regulatory T cells in long-lasting Graves disease. TCRdb reprocessed the multiplex PCR reads with MiXCR, giving one entry per CDR3 protein. This table has over 450,000 distinct CDR3 sequences, roughly 21% appearing once. The input for sequencing was peripheral blood mononuclear cells (PBMCs), taken when the disease was refractory, from a patient treated with antithyroid drugs. These receptors all come from a female donor with Graves disease. Each CDR3 is given with its conserved first and last residue. D genes are given only for firm matches. The size field is filled for only some rows; it gives once, few, many or a size class.

J gene | V gene | D gene | clone size | CDR3 protein | CDR3 DNA
TRBJ1-1 | TRBV6-5 | TRBD1 | many | CASSYDRANTEAFF | TGTGCCAGCAGTTACGACAGGGCGAACACTGAAGCTTTCTTT
TRBJ1-1 | TRBV6-5 | NA | many | CASSYLGARGTEAFF | TGTGCCAGCAGTTACTTGGGGGCGCGGGGCACTGAAGCTTTCTTT
TRBJ2-5 | TRBV30 | TRBD1 | NA | CAWSPTGPQGAQYF | TGTGCCTGGAGTCCGACAGGGCCGCAGGGGGCCCAGTACTTC
TRBJ1-2 | TRBV19 | NA | many | CASTLEQANYGYTF | TGTGCCAGTACCCTGGAGCAAGCTAACTATGGCTACACCTTC
TRBJ2-7 | TRBV28 | NA | many | CASRQQGAYEQYF | TGTGCCAGCAGGCAACAGGGTGCCTACGAGCAGTACTTC
TRBJ2-4 | TRBV7-9 | TRBD1 | few | CASSLVGTENIQYF | TGTGCCAGCAGCTTAGTCGGGACAGAAAACATTCAGTACTTC
TRBJ1-2 | TRBV24-1 | NA | NA | CATSDSHPGANYGYTF | TGTGCCACCAGTGATTCTCACCCGGGAGCTAACTATGGCTACACCTTC
TRBJ1-2 | TRBV6-5 | NA | NA | CASSYEGVYGYTF | TGTGCCAGCAGTTACGAGGGTGTTTATGGCTACACCTTC
TRBJ1-1 | TRBV5-5 | NA | few | CASSPSQGPEAFF | TGTGCCAGCAGCCCAAGTCAGGGTCCTGAAGCTTTCTTT
TRBJ2-5 | TRBV6-1 | NA | many | CASSEGIETQYF | TGTGCCAGCAGTGAGGGAATAGAGACCCAGTACTTC
TRBJ1-1 | TRBV9 | NA | NA | CASSVGGAGTEAFF | TGTGCCAGCAGCGTGGGGGGGGCGGGCACTGAAGCTTTCTTT
TRBJ1-2 | TRBV12-3/TRBV12-4 | NA | many | CASTERPAGEGYTF | TGTGCCAGCACCGAACGGCCGGCAGGGGAAGGCTACACCTTC
TRBJ1-1 | TRBV5-1 | NA | few | CASSLEGGALTEAFF | TGCGCCAGCAGCTTGGAAGGGGGGGCTCTTACTGAAGCTTTCTTT
TRBJ2-3 | TRBV19 | NA | NA | CASSKTGDTQYF | TGTGCCAGTAGTAAAACAGGGGATACGCAGTATTTT
TRBJ2-5 | TRBV6-4 | TRBD1 | NA | CASSELPGGQETQYF | TGTGCCAGCAGTGAACTCCCAGGGGGTCAGGAGACCCAGTACTTC
TRBJ2-7 | TRBV5-5 | NA | many | CASSLGFRQYF | TGTGCCAGCAGTTTGGGCTTCCGGCAGTACTTC
TRBJ1-2 | TRBV5-1 | NA | few | CASSSGSTANYGYTF | TGCGCCAGCAGCTCCGGTTCGACAGCTAACTATGGCTACACCTTC
TRBJ1-1 | TRBV6-9 | NA | NA | CASSWDPQNTEAFF | TGTGCCAGCAGTTGGGACCCCCAGAACACTGAAGCTTTCTTT
TRBJ1-5 | TRBV11-2 | TRBD1 | few | CASSPLTGALNQPQHF | TGTGCCAGCAGCCCCCTGACAGGGGCCCTCAATCAGCCCCAGCATTTT
TRBJ1-6 | TRBV27 | NA | many | CASSHHSGGKSPLHF | TGTGCCAGCAGTCATCACAGTGGGGGAAAGTCACCCCTCCACTTT
TRBJ2-5 | TRBV6-2/TRBV6-3 | NA | NA | CASSSGQIQETQYF | TGTGCCAGCAGTTCCGGACAGATTCAAGAGACCCAGTACTTC
TRBJ2-1 | TRBV12-3/TRBV12-4 | TRBD2 | NA | CASSSRASGYNEQFF | TGTGCCAGCAGTTCCAGGGCTAGCGGGTACAATGAGCAGTTCTTC
TRBJ1-3 | TRBV6-5 | NA | NA | CASSYSKGPLAGYSGNTIYF | TGTGCCAGCAGTTACTCGAAGGGTCCCCTGGCAGGGTACTCTGGAAACACCATATATTTT
TRBJ1-6 | TRBV11-3 | NA | many | CASSGAGESLHF | TGTGCCAGCAGCGGAGCGGGAGAAAGCCTCCACTTT
TRBJ2-5 | TRBV12-3/TRBV12-4 | TRBD2 | many | CASSQEGWASGETQYF | TGTGCCAGCAGCCAAGAGGGGTGGGCTAGCGGGGAGACCCAGTACTTC
TRBJ2-2 | TRBV7-2 | TRBD2 | NA | CASSWGLPNTGELFF | TGTGCCAGCAGCTGGGGACTACCGAACACCGGGGAGCTGTTTTTT
TRBJ2-2 | TRBV9 | TRBD2 | few | CASSHPPGTSGRYGELFF | TGTGCCAGCAGCCACCCCCCCGGGACTAGCGGGAGGTACGGGGAGCTGTTTTTT